This record covers a single TCR beta chain. Antigen: not known. Splitting of each subset's genomic DNA was done evenly across several immunoSEQ plates. Some clones are missing from TCRdb's copy, which holds only in-frame ones; the method was immunoSEQ multiplex PCR. The profile shows hundreds of thousands of clones, around three quarters of them singletons. These data originate in a study of shared clonotypes between healthy human individuals. Study results and caveats: Sequencing depth was expected to influence donor clonotype sharing.

Germline V gives CDR1 SGDLS, CDR2 YYNGEE. This CDR3 region has 16 residues. V gave up 4 bases and J gave up 0 bases; unmatched junction bases: 7. V and J are TRBV9 and TRBJ2-3; 8 nucleotides line up with TRBD2. The TCR originated in a woman in her 40s in good health. Some clones in this sample may be carry-over from other donors' samples. The specimen sequenced was PBMCs. Written as DNA, the CDR3 is TGTGCCAGCAGCACTAGCGGAAGTACTAGCACAGATACGCAGTATTTT. It encodes CASSTSGSTSTDTQYF.